Given below is one TCR beta chain in context. No antigen is known for it. This record comes from a study of T cell responses to AZD1222 COVID-19 vaccine. Overall study findings and caveats: Nearly half of spike-specific TCRs reportedly go after variant regions that carry no mutations. An increase in Spike-specific TCR breadth and depth was observed after two AZD1222 doses. Distributed over spike, vaccine-associated CD4 TCRs predominated at 160-218 and 743-854.

The CDR3 is 15 amino acids. Trimming took 5 bases from V and 4 from J; bases not matched to a gene: 9. The germline CDR1 and CDR2 sequences are SGDLS and YYNGEE. TCRdb's table, derived via immunoSEQ multiplex PCR, lists solely in-frame clones and lacks some. The sample lists 150,000 or so clones, roughly 93% occurring once. Specimen: peripheral blood, collected on day 0 of AZD1222 vaccination. This chain uses TRBV9 with TRBJ2-1; the match to TRBD2 covers 7 bases. This receptor was taken from an adult in good health. The CDR3 here is CASSGAAGPYNEQFF. The CDR3 DNA is TGTGCCAGCAGTGGGGCAGCGGGGCCTTACAATGAGCAGTTCTTC.